This T cell receptor beta chain was sequenced for a study of human T cells and chemical hapten exposure. Time point denoted: pre-sensitization, week 0. Treatment indicated: therapeutic diphenylcyclopropenone sensitization with weekly scalp DPC. Details on this clonotype: Its target is unknown.

TCRdb re-called the RACE reads through MiXCR, storing one row per CDR3 protein. Of 150,000 to 200,000 distinct CDR3 sequences in the sample, roughly 30% were seen once. General study points: Healthy people's immune response may differ from that of the donors, who had alopecia. Counts of TCRs above 1 in 1000 frequency stayed unchanged with DPC sensitization.

The sequence derives from a woman in her 30s with alopecia areata. Some clones in this sample may be carry-over from other donors' samples. Sequencing was performed on whole blood, taken in connection with sensitization to the hapten diphenylcyclopropenone (DPC).

The CDR3, as DNA: TGTGCCAGCAGCTTGGCAGGGCAGGTTTACACCGGGGAGCTGTTTTTT. As protein: CASSLAGQVYTGELFF. The chain links TRBV5-5 to TRBJ2-2, with D possibly TRBD1 on 5 matching bases. This CDR3 has 16 amino acids. Germline-derived CDR1 and CDR2 are SGHKS and YYEKEE (reference sequence). Trimming shortened V by 0 bases and J by 3 bases, and 12 bases separated the two germline ends.